The 32 T cell receptor beta chains below were found in one sample sequenced in a study of identical twins (dated by TCRdb to the mid-2010s). Library method: 5' RACE. TCRdb shows the sequencer as Illumina HiSeq 2000. TCRdb cleaned the public reads at Q25 with fastp, built clones with MiXCR and kept in-frame beta chains. Records with the same CDR3 protein are collapsed into one entry carrying the most frequent genes and DNA. Here the sample has hundreds of thousands of distinct CDR3 sequences; over 15% occur a single time. In total, the top ten clones hold approximately 14% of the sample. These data were likewise used in another study, on T cells expressing NK-cell markers.

Source material: PBMCs. The receptors here all came from a young woman in good health.

This rearrangement joins TRBV5-6 to TRBJ2-7; 9 bases are shared with TRBD1. There are 17 residues in the CDR3. Germline CDR1 is SGHDT and CDR2 is YYEEEE. The V gene end was trimmed by 5 bases and the J gene end by 5 bases; junction bases not matched to a gene: 17. In DNA form, the CDR3 reads TGTGCCAGCAGAGCAAATGAACAGGGGGCGGTATCTCACGAGCAGTACTTC. This translates into CASRANEQGAVSHEQYF. The whole variable domain, filled in from reference TRBV5-6 and TRBJ2-7, reads DAGVTQSPTHLIKTRGQQVTLRCSPKSGHDTVSWYQQALGQGPQFIFQYYEEEERQRGNFPDRFSGHQFPNYSSELNVNALLLGDSALYLCASRANEQGAVSHEQYFGPGTRLTVT.

This chain joins TRBV7-9 and TRBJ2-7; D not certain. The CDR3 length is 15 residues. CDR1 and CDR2 from the germline V gene are SEHNR and FQNEAQ (reference sequence). V lost 6 bases and J lost 2, with 17 bases in between. The CDR3 nucleotides read TGTGCCAGCAGTTCACTACACCAGGCTCCCTACGAGCAGTACTTC. Its translation is CASSSLHQAPYEQYF.

This clonotype was counted at least ten times. V and J are TRBV6-2 or TRBV6-3 and TRBJ2-3; D may be TRBD1 (5 bases). The V and J ends lost 6 bases and 2 bases respectively, with 9 bases between them. This CDR3 spans 13 amino acids. CDR1 is MNHEY and CDR2 is SVGEGT in the germline V gene. CDR3 bases: TGTGCCAGCAGCCCGACAGACACAGATACGCAGTATTTT. Translation: CASSPTDTDTQYF.

CDR3 residues: CASGGAAGANVLTF. The CDR3 DNA sequence: TGTGCCAGCGGGGGGGCCGCGGGGGCCAACGTCCTGACTTTC. This chain joins TRBV7-2 and TRBJ2-6; D perhaps matches TRBD2 (7 bases). This CDR3 comprises 14 residues. The germline CDR1 and CDR2 sequences are SGHTA and FQGNSA. V lost 8 bases, J lost 4 bases, and 12 bases lay in between.

The chain recombines TRBV13 with TRBJ2-7; 8 nucleotides match TRBD2. The CDR3 loop spans 14 amino acids. Trimming at V came to 8 bases and at J to 0 bases, leaving 6 bases not matched to a gene. The germline gives CDR1 PRHDT, CDR2 FYEKMQ (reference sequence). CDR3 residues: CASRLATSSYEQYF. CDR3 sequence (DNA): TGTGCCAGCCGACTAGCGACCAGCTCCTACGAGCAGTACTTC.

This rearrangement joins TRBV5-1 to TRBJ1-1; weak D call: TRBD1 (6 bases). This CDR3 is built from 15 residues. Deletions cut 4 bases from V and 4 bases from J, with 17 bases between. Germline-derived CDR1 and CDR2 are SGHRS and YFSETQ. The CDR3 is CASSVEGDGATEAFF. As DNA, the CDR3 is TGCGCCAGCAGCGTCGAGGGGGACGGGGCCACTGAAGCTTTCTTT.

Only a few counts were recorded for this clonotype. The chain has TRBV2 and TRBJ2-3; 9 bases line up with TRBD2. The CDR3 extends over 14 amino acids. Losses at the gene ends were 7 bases for V and 1 base for J; bases not matched to a gene: 3. CDR1 SNHLY and CDR2 FYNNEI come from the germline V gene. The CDR3: CASNQRGGTDTQYF. The CDR3 DNA is TGTGCCAGCAATCAGCGGGGGGGCACAGATACGCAGTATTTT.

This clonotype turned up a few times. V usage is TRBV6-1 and J usage is TRBJ2-5; 10 nucleotides line up with TRBD2. The V and J ends lost 3 bases and 4 bases, in that order; junction bases with no gene match: 5. This CDR3 is 15 amino acids long. Germline V gene data show CDR1 as MNHNS and CDR2 as SASEGT. CDR3 in amino acids: CASSEIAGGGETQYF. DNA for the CDR3: TGTGCCAGCAGTGAGATAGCGGGAGGCGGAGAGACCCAGTACTTC.

J is TRBJ2-7 and V is TRBV6-1; D uncertain. The germline V gene encodes CDR1 MNHNS and CDR2 SASEGT. The V end was cut by 0 bases, the J end by 3 bases, with 9 bases between. The CDR3 length is 14 residues. The CDR3 reads CASSEAPAYYEQYF. The CDR3 region has the DNA TGTGCCAGCAGTGAAGCGCCAGCATACTACGAGCAGTACTTC.

This clonotype turned up a few times. J is TRBJ2-1 and V is TRBV7-9; 10 positions match TRBD2. CDR1 SEHNR and CDR2 FQNEAQ come from the germline V gene (reference sequence). V lost 5 bases and J lost 9; bases outside the gene matches: 10. CDR3 length: 15 residues. The CDR3 loop reads CASSAGVAGGVEQFF. In DNA, the CDR3 is TGTGCCAGCAGCGCCGGAGTAGCGGGAGGTGTTGAGCAGTTCTTC.

This clonotype was detected only a few times. The gene calls are TRBV29-1 and TRBJ1-2; a possible D gene is TRBD1 (5 bases). Germline values: CDR1 SQVTM, CDR2 ANQGSEA. This CDR3 has 14 amino acids. V was shortened by 6 bases and J by 2 bases, with 16 bases between the two germline ends. The CDR3 DNA reads as TGCAGCGTCAGGGACGCACGGACCAACTATGGCTACACCTTC. Protein: CSVRDARTNYGYTF.

This clonotype showed up just a few times. This chain connects TRBV12-3 or TRBV12-4 to TRBJ1-6; possible D gene TRBD1, 6 bases. The CDR3 sequence is 12 residues long. V gave up 7 bases and J gave up 8 bases, with 9 bases separating them. For the CDR3, the DNA is TGTGCCAGCAAACAGGGCCATTCACCCCTCCACTTT. Translating gives CASKQGHSPLHF.

This clonotype was picked up a small number of times. The V gene is TRBV9, the J gene TRBJ1-1; D is unclear. Germline V gene lookup returns CDR1 SGDLS and CDR2 YYNGEE. This CDR3 spans 13 amino acids. The ends were cut back, 0 bases at V and 2 bases at J, with 5 bases in the middle. CDR3 sequence reads: CASSVVSNTEAFF. Written as DNA, the CDR3 is TGTGCCAGCAGCGTAGTCAGTAACACTGAAGCTTTCTTT.

The sample holds a few counts of this clonotype. The J gene is TRBJ2-3, the V gene TRBV4-2, with D possibly being TRBD2 (6 bases). V lost 0 bases and J 4 bases, leaving 14 bases between the germline ends. CDR3 length: 16 residues. Germline V gives CDR1 LGHNA, CDR2 YNFKEQ. The CDR3 sequence is CASSQDRTSRADTQYF. The CDR3 region has the DNA TGTGCCAGCAGCCAAGATAGAACTAGCAGGGCAGATACGCAGTATTTT.

This clonotype was detected many times. V gene TRBV25-1 combines with J gene TRBJ2-7, with D perhaps matching TRBD2 (6 bases). The CDR3 runs to 14 residues. The V end was cut by 5 bases, the J end by 2 bases, with 13 bases between. Germline V CDR1 and CDR2: MGHDK, SYGVNS. CDR3 sequence reads: CASSTSGGTYEQYF. CDR3 sequence (DNA): TGTGCCAGCAGTACCTCCGGGGGTACCTACGAGCAGTACTTC.

This clonotype occurred a few times. The chain couples TRBV12-3 or TRBV12-4 to TRBJ2-3; 8 bases line up with TRBD2. V lost 5 bases, J lost 7 bases, and 5 bases stayed unmatched. This CDR3 spans 13 amino acids. The chain's CDR3 is CASSREGPHTQYF. The CDR3 DNA sequence: TGTGCCAGCAGTCGGGAGGGACCACATACGCAGTATTTT.

The V and J genes are TRBV6-1 and TRBJ2-3; the D is unclear. V was pared by 7 bases and J by 1 base, with 9 bases between. Germline CDR1 reads MNHNS; CDR2 reads SASEGT. The CDR3 spans 13 residues. The DNA for the CDR3 is TGTGCCAGCACGTCTTCCGGCACAGATACGCAGTATTTT. Translation: CASTSSGTDTQYF.

The chain joins TRBV10-2 to TRBJ1-5; no firm D call. Trimming pared 9 bases from V and 0 bases from J, leaving 18 bases between. The V gene's germline CDR1 is WSHSY and CDR2 SAAADI. The CDR3 loop spans 16 amino acids. The CDR3 coding sequence is TGCGCCAGTAAAAAGGCGGGATTAAATAGCAATCAGCCCCAGCATTTT. Protein sequence: CASKKAGLNSNQPQHF.

This chain connects TRBV5-6 to TRBJ2-2, with D perhaps TRBD2 (6 bases). The V and J ends lost 0 bases and 9 bases respectively, with 12 bases between them. The CDR3 runs 14 residues. The germline V gene has CDR1 SGHDT and CDR2 YYEEEE. For the CDR3, the DNA is TGTGCCAGCAGCTTGGAAACGGGGGTGAGGGAGCTGTTTTTT. It yields the protein CASSLETGVRELFF.

The chain employs TRBV10-3 and TRBJ2-4, with D maybe TRBD2 (5 bases). The germline gives CDR1 ENHRY, CDR2 SYGVKD. V lost 6 bases and J 0 bases, leaving 12 bases between the germline ends. CDR3 length equals 15 residues. This CDR3 reads CAISNSGVAKNIQYF. As DNA, the CDR3 is TGTGCCATCAGCAACAGCGGAGTAGCCAAAAACATTCAGTACTTC.

The chain has TRBV5-1 and TRBJ2-3; TRBD2 matches 9 bases. The V gene's germline CDR1 is SGHRS and CDR2 YFSETQ. J lost 2 bases, V lost 0 bases, and 7 bases had no gene match. The CDR3 is 17 amino acids. The CDR3 loop reads CASSLDRSGGDTDTQYF. In nucleotides, the CDR3 is TGCGCCAGCAGCTTGGATCGTAGCGGGGGCGACACAGATACGCAGTATTTT.

This clonotype was observed a handful of times. The chain employs TRBV21-1 and TRBJ1-4; TRBD1, the table's D call, was not compared with the DNA. TRBV21-1 is recorded as a pseudogene. The CDR3 is made up of 14 amino acids. CDR3 in DNA: TGTGCCAGCAGCGGGGCTGCAACTAATGAAAAACTGTTTTTT. Protein: CASSGAATNEKLFF.

This clonotype has at least ten counts. This sequence joins TRBV7-8 and TRBJ1-1, with TRBD1 matching 7 bases. Trimming at V came to 4 bases and at J to 1 base, leaving 3 bases not matched to a gene. Germline V gene lookup returns CDR1 SGHVS and CDR2 FQNEAQ. The CDR3 consists of 14 residues. CDR3 bases: TGTGCCAGCAGCTCCCGGACAGGGAACACTGAAGCTTTCTTT. This translates into CASSSRTGNTEAFF.

The rearrangement links TRBV20-1 to TRBJ1-1, with a tentative D call TRBD1 (5 bases). In germline, CDR1 is DFQATT, CDR2 SNEGSKA (reference sequence). The CDR3 length is 14 residues. V gave up 2 bases and J gave up 1 base, with 11 bases separating them. As DNA, the CDR3 is TGCAGTGCTAGAAGAGGGGTAACGAACACTGAAGCTTTCTTT. Its translation is CSARRGVTNTEAFF.

This clonotype has a count of ten or more. The chain has TRBV20-1 and TRBJ2-3; D gene unclear. Germline V gives CDR1 DFQATT, CDR2 SNEGSKA (reference sequence). The length of the CDR3 is 11 residues. V was clipped by 2 bases and J by 5 bases, with 5 bases between them. CDR3 residues: CSARSGDTQYF. In nucleotides, the CDR3 is TGCAGTGCTAGATCCGGAGATACGCAGTATTTT.

This clonotype was seen repeatedly, ten times or more. The gene calls are TRBV12-3 or TRBV12-4 and TRBJ1-1; D remains unclear. CDR3 length: 12 residues. V dropped 2 bases and J dropped 8 bases, with 9 bases sitting between them. The CDR3 DNA is TGTGCCAGCAGTTTACGTCAAACCGAAGCTTTCTTT. It specifies CASSLRQTEAFF.

The rearrangement links TRBV9 to TRBJ2-3; D unclear. Germline lookup yields CDR1 SGDLS and CDR2 YYNGEE. V lost 2 bases, J lost 0 bases, and 13 bases lay in between. This CDR3 is built from 16 residues. In DNA form, the CDR3 reads TGTGCCAGCAGCGTTCAGGCGACTCCTAGCACAGATACGCAGTATTTT. It encodes CASSVQATPSTDTQYF.

This clonotype was seen once. The gene calls are TRBV5-1 and TRBJ1-6; D unclear. The germline V and J ends were trimmed by 1 base and 4 bases, with 6 bases remaining between them. This CDR3 has 14 amino acids. The germline V gene has CDR1 SGHRS and CDR2 YFSETQ. The CDR3 nucleotides read TGCGCCAGCAGCTTGTTACAGTATAATTCACCCCTCCACTTT. This gives the protein CASSLLQYNSPLHF.

The chain links TRBV12-3 or TRBV12-4 to TRBJ2-1; 11 positions agree with TRBD2. The CDR3 runs 15 residues. Unmatched junction bases numbered 10, after V lost 6 bases and J lost 9 bases. CDR3 in amino acids: CASSSTSGRGFEQFF. CDR3 sequence (DNA): TGTGCCAGCAGCTCCACTAGCGGGAGAGGTTTTGAGCAGTTCTTC.

This clonotype has just a few counts. The chain couples TRBV6-1 to TRBJ2-7, with unresolved D. Per the germline V gene, CDR1 is MNHNS and CDR2 is SASEGT. The CDR3 sequence is 13 residues long. V was cut by 1 base and J by 3 bases, with 7 bases left in between. The CDR3 reads CASSEGEYYEQYF. The CDR3 region has the DNA TGTGCCAGCAGTGAAGGGGAATACTACGAGCAGTACTTC.

The V call is TRBV11-2, the J call TRBJ2-1, with 13 bases lining up with TRBD2. The J segment lost 0 bases and the V segment lost 4 bases, leaving 6 bases of the junction unmatched. Germline CDR1 and CDR2: SGHAT and FQNNGV. CDR3 length: 18 amino acids. CDR3 sequence (DNA): TGTGCCAGCAGCTCCAAGGGACTAGCGGGAAACTCCTACAATGAGCAGTTCTTC. Translating it yields CASSSKGLAGNSYNEQFF.

CDR3 amino acids: CASRVPYRGNTEAFF. The CDR3 bases are TGCGCCAGCAGGGTACCCTACAGGGGGAACACTGAAGCTTTCTTT. The V call is TRBV5-1, the J call TRBJ1-1; TRBD1 agrees at 7 bases. Per the germline V gene, CDR1 is SGHRS and CDR2 is YFSETQ. CDR3 length: 15 residues. The ends lost 5 bases at V and 1 base at J; junction bases unmatched: 8.